This record looks at one T cell receptor (beta chain) sequence and its context. The data originate from a study of blood T cell repertoires in COVID-19. Background on the study: Samples representing acute and convalescent COVID-19 were sourced from the United States, Italy and Spain. PBMCs, B-cell-depleted T cells, or T cells provided the cDNA or gDNA that made up the material.

This CDR3 is built from 13 residues. Germline V gene sequence: CDR1 SGHRS, CDR2 YFSETQ. Trimming took off 0 bases at V and 9 bases at J, with 7 bases between the two ends. Original data processing: By means of reference gene primer amplification, nucleated cell counts were estimated. Profiled with immunoSEQ multiplex PCR; TCRdb holds only in-frame clones, not every one. That table is the source of V, J and clone size, and D and trimming were worked out from the DNA. Of around 620,000 clones in the sample, around 89% are singletons; the top ten hold 0.2% to 0.3%. Sequenced sample: peripheral blood. The clonotype comes from a woman aged 18 to 35 with acute or convalescent COVID-19. The chain combines TRBV5-1 with TRBJ1-6, with D uncertain. The CDR3 region is CASSLAPGSPLHF. CDR3 DNA sequence: TGCGCCAGCAGCTTGGCCCCGGGTTCACCCCTCCACTTT. The variable domain in full, completed from reference TRBV5-1 and TRBJ1-6, reads KAGVTQTPRYLIKTRGQQVTLSCSPISGHRSVSWYQQTPGQGLQFLFEYFSETQRNKGNFPGRFSGRQFSNSRSEMNVSTLELGDSALYLCASSLAPGSPLHFGNGTRLTVT.